Listed below are T cell receptor beta chains from one sample, sequenced in a study of T cell repertoires in cytomegalovirus infection. TCRdb ran MiXCR on the reads and lists one entry per CDR3 protein. The sample contains around 320,000 distinct CDR3 sequences, more than 9% of which appear only once. The sequenced material came from PBMCs. The origin of the receptors is a human donor in good health (CMV status not recorded). Some clones in this sample may be carry-over from other donors' samples. CDR3s include the opening cysteine and the closing phenylalanine or tryptophan. Each record gives: D gene, V gene, J gene, clone size, CDR3 protein, CDR3 DNA. D genes are given only for firm matches. Some rows mark clone size as missing; the rest say once, few, many or name a class of expanded clone.

-,TRBV27,TRBJ1-4,-,CASSRRTTTNEKLFF,TGTGCCAGCAGTCGAAGAACCACAACTAATGAAAAACTGTTTTTT
-,TRBV6-2/TRBV6-3,TRBJ2-1,many,CASHPRGKVGNEQFF,TGTGCCAGCCATCCGCGGGGAAAGGTCGGAAATGAGCAGTTCTTC
-,TRBV6-2/TRBV6-3,TRBJ2-5,few,CASSYGPVNPPGTQYF,TGTGCCAGCAGTTACGGTCCGGTTAACCCCCCAGGGACCCAGTACTTC
-,TRBV15,TRBJ2-7,few,CATSRDLEVAGPHEQYF,TGTGCCACCAGCAGAGATTTAGAAGTCGCGGGGCCCCACGAGCAGTACTTC
TRBD1,TRBV30,TRBJ1-6,few,CAWRPMDRSNSPLHF,TGTGCCTGGAGACCCATGGACAGGAGCAATTCACCCCTCCACTTT
TRBD1,TRBV12-3/TRBV12-4,TRBJ2-1,many,CASSYRGEQFF,TGTGCCAGCAGTTACAGGGGCGAGCAGTTCTTC
-,TRBV4-2,TRBJ1-6,many,CASSQETAANSPLHF,TGTGCCAGCAGCCAAGAGACGGCAGCTAATTCACCCCTCCACTTT
-,TRBV19,TRBJ2-3,-,CASSFEKITDTQYF,TGTGCCAGTAGTTTCGAAAAAATCACAGATACGCAGTATTTT
-,TRBV7-9,TRBJ2-5,many,CASSSTGTIQETQYF,TGTGCCAGCAGCTCGACCGGGACGATACAAGAGACCCAGTACTTC
-,TRBV20-1,TRBJ2-7,few,CSAGFVQASGEQYF,TGCAGTGCTGGTTTCGTTCAGGCTAGTGGCGAGCAGTACTTC
-,TRBV27,TRBJ2-7,many,CASSSGWNEQYF,TGTGCCAGCAGTTCCGGTTGGAACGAGCAGTACTTC
-,TRBV2,TRBJ1-3,-,CASRSEVAGNTIYF,TGTGCCAGCAGATCCGAGGTAGCTGGAAACACCATATATTTT
-,TRBV28,TRBJ1-5,-,CASSLRRPQHF,TGTGCCAGCAGCTTGCGTCGGCCCCAGCATTTT
-,TRBV4-1,TRBJ2-5,many,CASSQDPDRQETQYF,TGCGCCAGCAGCCAAGATCCGGACCGGCAAGAGACCCAGTACTTC
-,TRBV7-2,TRBJ1-5,many,CASSLARAYSNQPQHF,TGTGCCAGCAGCTTAGCGAGGGCTTATAGCAATCAGCCCCAGCATTTT
TRBD1,TRBV2,TRBJ1-5,few,CASRDRDFGNQPQHF,TGTGCCAGCAGGGACAGGGATTTTGGCAATCAGCCCCAGCATTTT
-,TRBV7-2,TRBJ2-3,many,CASSLALASSTDTQYF,TGTGCCAGCAGCTTAGCGCTAGCGTCTAGCACAGATACGCAGTATTTT
-,TRBV12-3/TRBV12-4,TRBJ1-1,many,CASRVGALPEAFF,TGTGCCAGCAGGGTCGGGGCGCTGCCTGAAGCTTTCTTT
TRBD2,TRBV20-1,TRBJ2-3,-,CSARGGGLAGASTDTQYF,TGCAGTGCTAGAGGCGGGGGACTAGCGGGGGCTAGCACAGATACGCAGTATTTT
-,TRBV25-1,TRBJ1-6,few,CASTSSYNSPLHF,TGTGCCAGCACCAGCTCCTATAATTCACCCCTCCACTTT
-,TRBV6-6,TRBJ2-5,few,CASSYATAETQYF,TGTGCCAGCAGTTACGCCACAGCGGAGACCCAGTACTTC
TRBD1,TRBV6-2/TRBV6-3,TRBJ2-1,few,CASSWPGTGGERIDNEQFF,TGTGCCAGCAGTTGGCCCGGGACAGGGGGTGAAAGGATCGACAATGAGCAGTTCTTC
-,TRBV30,TRBJ1-1,-,CAWRAPSRRGNTEAFF,TGTGCCTGGCGTGCCCCCAGTCGCAGGGGAAACACTGAAGCTTTCTTT
-,TRBV6-1,TRBJ2-2,few,CASSWTLTVSGALRGELFF,TGTGCCAGCAGTTGGACCCTTACGGTGTCAGGGGCTCTGCGGGGGGAGCTGTTTTTT
-,TRBV19,TRBJ1-5,few,CASTPRGYGNQPQHF,TGTGCCAGTACCCCTAGAGGTTATGGCAATCAGCCCCAGCATTTT
-,TRBV5-6,TRBJ1-2,-,CASAARPNYGYTF,TGTGCCTCAGCCGCCAGGCCTAACTATGGCTACACCTTC
-,TRBV20-1,TRBJ2-3,-,CSARYPGGYTDTQYF,TGCAGTGCTAGATATCCCGGGGGTTACACAGATACGCAGTATTTT
TRBD1,TRBV7-7,TRBJ2-3,many,CASSLGALTGVVADTQYF,TGTGCCAGCAGCTTAGGGGCGTTAACAGGGGTTGTCGCAGATACGCAGTATTTT
TRBD2,TRBV7-2,TRBJ2-7,many,CASSQVPGRANYEQYF,TGTGCCAGCAGCCAGGTCCCAGGGAGGGCTAACTACGAGCAGTACTTC